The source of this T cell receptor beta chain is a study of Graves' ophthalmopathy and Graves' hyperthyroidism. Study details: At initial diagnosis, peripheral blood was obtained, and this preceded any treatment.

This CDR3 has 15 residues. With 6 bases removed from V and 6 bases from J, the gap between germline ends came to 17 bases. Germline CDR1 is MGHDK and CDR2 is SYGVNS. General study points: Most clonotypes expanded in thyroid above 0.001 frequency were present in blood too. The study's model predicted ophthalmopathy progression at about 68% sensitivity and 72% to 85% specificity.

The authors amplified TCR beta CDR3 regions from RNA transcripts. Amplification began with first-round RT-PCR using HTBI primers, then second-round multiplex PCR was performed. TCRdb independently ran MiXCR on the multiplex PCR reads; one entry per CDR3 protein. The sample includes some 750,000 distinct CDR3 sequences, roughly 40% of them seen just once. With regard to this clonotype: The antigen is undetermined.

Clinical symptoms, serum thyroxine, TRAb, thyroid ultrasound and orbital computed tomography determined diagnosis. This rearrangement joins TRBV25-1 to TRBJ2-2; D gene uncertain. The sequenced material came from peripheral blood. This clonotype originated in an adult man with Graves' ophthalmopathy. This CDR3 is CASRKGRLGAGELFF. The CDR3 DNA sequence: TGTGCCAGCAGAAAAGGTCGACTTGGCGCCGGGGAGCTGTTTTTT.